In this sample, the clone carrying this T cell receptor beta chain turned up a few times. Germline V gene data show CDR1 as SGHRS and CDR2 as YFSETQ. Trimming shortened V by 0 bases and J by 7 bases, and 8 bases separated the two germline ends. The CDR3 runs to 13 residues. As it was prepared, the TCRbeta library received unique molecular identifiers. TCRdb itself ran the PCR reads through MiXCR, one entry per CDR3 protein. Counted here are some 490,000 distinct CDR3 sequences, under 15% occurring once; the ten biggest clones make up about 6%. This sample was taken from a study of T-cell reconstitution after alpha-beta-depleted transplantation in children.

This clonotype originated in a human donor who donated a stem cell graft to a child with combined immunodeficiency. This chain joins TRBV5-1 and TRBJ2-4, with D perhaps matching TRBD1 (5 bases). The sample in question was PBMCs from the stem cell graft donor, obtained from the stem cell graft. The CDR3: CASSLVGDNIQYF. The CDR3 region has the DNA TGCGCCAGCAGCTTGGTAGGGGATAACATTCAGTACTTC.